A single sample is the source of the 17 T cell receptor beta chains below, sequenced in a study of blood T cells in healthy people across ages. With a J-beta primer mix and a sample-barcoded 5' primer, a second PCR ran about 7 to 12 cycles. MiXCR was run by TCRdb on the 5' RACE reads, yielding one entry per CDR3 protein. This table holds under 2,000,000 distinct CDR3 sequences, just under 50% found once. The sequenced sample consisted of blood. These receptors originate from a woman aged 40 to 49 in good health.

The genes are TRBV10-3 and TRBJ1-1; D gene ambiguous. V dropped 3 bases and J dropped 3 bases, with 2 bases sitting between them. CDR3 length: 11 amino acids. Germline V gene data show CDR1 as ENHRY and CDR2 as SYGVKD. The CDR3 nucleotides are TGTGCCATCAGTGAACACACTGAAGCTTTCTTT. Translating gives CAISEHTEAFF.

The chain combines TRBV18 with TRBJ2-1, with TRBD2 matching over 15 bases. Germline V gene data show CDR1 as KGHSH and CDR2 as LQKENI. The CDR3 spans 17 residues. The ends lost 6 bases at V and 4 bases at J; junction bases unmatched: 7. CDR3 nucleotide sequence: TGTGCCAGCTCCCACCTTGGGACTAGCGGGGGGTACAATGAGCAGTTCTTC. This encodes CASSHLGTSGGYNEQFF. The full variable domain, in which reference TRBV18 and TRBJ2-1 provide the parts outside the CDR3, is NAGVMQNPRHLVRRRGQEARLRCSPMKGHSHVYWYRQLPEEGLKFMVYLQKENIIDESGMPKERFSAEFPKEGPSILRIQQVVRGDSAAYFCASSHLGTSGGYNEQFFGPGTRLTVL.

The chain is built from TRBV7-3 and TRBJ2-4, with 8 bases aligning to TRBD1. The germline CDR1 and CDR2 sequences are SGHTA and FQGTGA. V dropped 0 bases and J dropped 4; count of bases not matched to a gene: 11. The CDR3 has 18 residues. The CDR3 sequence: CASSLTTTGGPLKNIQYF. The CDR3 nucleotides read TGTGCCAGCAGCTTAACCACAACAGGGGGTCCCCTGAAAAACATTCAGTACTTC.

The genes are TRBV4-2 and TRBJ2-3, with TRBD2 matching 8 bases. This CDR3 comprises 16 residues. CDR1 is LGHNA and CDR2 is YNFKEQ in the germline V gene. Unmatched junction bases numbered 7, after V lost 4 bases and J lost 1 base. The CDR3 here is CASSPSGGGRTDTQYF. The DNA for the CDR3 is TGTGCCAGCAGCCCATCCGGCGGGGGGCGCACAGATACGCAGTATTTT.

The CDR3 sequence is CSARDLGGGSYEQYF. The CDR3 bases are TGCAGTGCTAGAGATCTTGGAGGGGGCTCCTACGAGCAGTACTTC. The chain joins TRBV20-1 to TRBJ2-7; D may be TRBD1 or TRBD2 (6 bases each). The germline CDR1 and CDR2 sequences are DFQATT and SNEGSKA (reference sequence). Trimming stripped 0 bases from V and 0 bases from J, with 12 bases between. The CDR3 consists of 15 residues.

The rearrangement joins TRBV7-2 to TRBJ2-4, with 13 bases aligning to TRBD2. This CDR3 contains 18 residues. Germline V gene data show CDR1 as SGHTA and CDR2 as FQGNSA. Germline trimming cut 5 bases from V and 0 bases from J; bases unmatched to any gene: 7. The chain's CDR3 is CASSLGLAGRLAKNIQYF. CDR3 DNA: TGTGCCAGCAGCCTGGGACTAGCGGGGAGACTAGCCAAAAACATTCAGTACTTC.

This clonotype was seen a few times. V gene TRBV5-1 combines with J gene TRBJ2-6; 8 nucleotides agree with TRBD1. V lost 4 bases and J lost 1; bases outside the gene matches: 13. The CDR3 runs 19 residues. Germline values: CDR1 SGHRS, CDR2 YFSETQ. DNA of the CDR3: TGCGCCAGCAGCCCATTAAAGACAGGGGCTACATCTGGGGCCAACGTCCTGACTTTC. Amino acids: CASSPLKTGATSGANVLTF.

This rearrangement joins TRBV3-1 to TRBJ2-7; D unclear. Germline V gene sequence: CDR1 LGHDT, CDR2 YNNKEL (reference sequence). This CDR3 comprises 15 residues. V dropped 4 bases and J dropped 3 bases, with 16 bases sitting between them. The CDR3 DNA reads TGTGCCAGCAGCCCCGACGAAACCCCCTACTACGAGCAGTACTTC. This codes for CASSPDETPYYEQYF.

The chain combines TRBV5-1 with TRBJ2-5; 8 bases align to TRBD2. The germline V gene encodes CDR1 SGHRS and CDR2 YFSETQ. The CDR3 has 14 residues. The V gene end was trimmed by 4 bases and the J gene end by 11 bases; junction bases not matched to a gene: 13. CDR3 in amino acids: CASSPGGRDNEQYF. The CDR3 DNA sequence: TGCGCCAGCAGCCCGGGGGGGCGCGACAATGAGCAGTACTTC.

The chain's CDR3 is CASSKAANSYNEQFF. The CDR3 bases are TGTGCCAGCAGTAAAGCGGCCAACTCCTACAATGAGCAGTTCTTC. The V gene is TRBV6-5, the J gene TRBJ2-1, with D possibly being TRBD2 (5 bases). Deletions cut 5 bases from V and 0 bases from J, with 11 bases between. The CDR3 sequence is 15 residues long. The germline V gene has CDR1 MNHEY and CDR2 SVGAGI.

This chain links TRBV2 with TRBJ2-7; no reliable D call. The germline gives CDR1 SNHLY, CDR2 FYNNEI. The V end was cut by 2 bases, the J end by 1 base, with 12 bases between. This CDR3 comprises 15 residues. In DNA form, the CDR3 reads TGTGCCAGCAGTGAATGGGATGCTCTTTCCTACGAGCAGTACTTC. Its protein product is CASSEWDALSYEQYF.

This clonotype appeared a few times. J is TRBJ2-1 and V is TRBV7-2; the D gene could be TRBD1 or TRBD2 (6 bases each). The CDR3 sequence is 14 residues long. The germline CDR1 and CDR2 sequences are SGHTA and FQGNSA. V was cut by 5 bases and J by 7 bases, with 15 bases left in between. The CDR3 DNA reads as TGTGCCAGCAGCCCAGTAGGGGGGTTGAATGAGCAGTTCTTC. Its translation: CASSPVGGLNEQFF.

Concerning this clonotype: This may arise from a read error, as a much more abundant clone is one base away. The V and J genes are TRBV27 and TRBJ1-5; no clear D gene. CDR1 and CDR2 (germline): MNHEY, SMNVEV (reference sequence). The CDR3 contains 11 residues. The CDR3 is CASGSNPPQHF. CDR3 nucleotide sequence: TGTGCCAGCGGAAGCAATCCGCCCCAGCATTTT.

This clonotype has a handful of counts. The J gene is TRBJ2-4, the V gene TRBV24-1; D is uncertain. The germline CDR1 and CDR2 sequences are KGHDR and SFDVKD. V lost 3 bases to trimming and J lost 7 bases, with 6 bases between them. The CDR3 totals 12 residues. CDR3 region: CATSDPTNIQYF. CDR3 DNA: TGTGCCACCAGTGATCCAACGAACATTCAGTACTTC.

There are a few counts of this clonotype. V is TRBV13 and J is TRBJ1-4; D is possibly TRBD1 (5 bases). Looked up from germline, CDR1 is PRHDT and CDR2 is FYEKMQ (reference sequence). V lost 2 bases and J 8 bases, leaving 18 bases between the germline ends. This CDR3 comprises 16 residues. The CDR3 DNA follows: TGTGCCAGCAGCTTAATGCAGGGCATCGATGGAGAAAAACTGTTTTTT. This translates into CASSLMQGIDGEKLFF.

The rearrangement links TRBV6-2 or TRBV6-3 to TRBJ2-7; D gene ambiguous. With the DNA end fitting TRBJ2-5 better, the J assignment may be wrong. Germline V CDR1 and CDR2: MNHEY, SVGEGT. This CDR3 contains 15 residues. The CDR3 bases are TGTGCCAGCAGTTACTCGAATCTGAAAGCAAAGACCCAGTACTTC. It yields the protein CASSYSNLKAKTQYF.

The CDR3 is CASTQQGAIYNEQFF. CDR3 DNA sequence: TGCGCCAGCACCCAACAGGGGGCGATTTACAATGAGCAGTTCTTC. The chain combines TRBV5-1 with TRBJ2-1; 9 nucleotides match TRBD1. Germline lookup yields CDR1 SGHRS and CDR2 YFSETQ. The CDR3 has 15 residues. The V gene end was trimmed by 6 bases and the J gene end by 4 bases; junction bases not matched to a gene: 8.